These 7 T cell receptor beta chains originate from one sample sequenced in a study of blood T cells in healthy people across ages. Alongside a J-beta primer mix, a sample-barcoded 5' primer served in a second PCR lasting about 7 to 12 cycles. TCRdb itself ran the 5' RACE reads through MiXCR, one entry per CDR3 protein. In the table there are about 1.5 million distinct CDR3 sequences, approximately 43% of which are singletons. Sequencing was done on a sample of blood. The receptors shown here come from a woman under 30 in good health.

The chain is built from TRBV6-1 and TRBJ2-1; no definite D call. V lost 3 bases and J 2 bases, leaving 8 bases between the germline ends. CDR3 length equals 14 residues. In germline, CDR1 is MNHNS, CDR2 SASEGT. The CDR3 bases are TGTGCCAGCAGTGAGAGGCGGACCTACAATGAGCAGTTCTTC. Its translation is CASSERRTYNEQFF.

This clonotype has a count of ten or more. The rearrangement links TRBV5-5 to TRBJ2-1; D is perhaps TRBD2 (5 bases). This CDR3 contains 13 residues. Germline V gene data show CDR1 as SGHKS and CDR2 as YYEKEE (reference sequence). Deletions cut 1 base from V and 8 bases from J, with 10 bases between. CDR3: CASSLWASHEQFF. CDR3 nucleotide sequence: TGTGCCAGCAGCTTGTGGGCTAGCCATGAGCAGTTCTTC.

This clonotype came up a few times. The chain uses TRBV11-2 and TRBJ2-3, with D hard to call. The CDR3 extends over 16 amino acids. The germline V gene encodes CDR1 SGHAT and CDR2 FQNNGV. Trimming left V 1 base short and J 1 base short, with 12 bases between. CDR3 nucleotide sequence: TGTGCCAGCAGCTTAGCCTTTACTCGTGGCACAGATACGCAGTATTTT. The encoded protein is CASSLAFTRGTDTQYF.

V is TRBV4-3 and J is TRBJ1-4; possibly TRBD1 for D (5 bases). CDR1 is LGHNA and CDR2 is YSLEER in the germline V gene. Trimming took 2 bases from V and 3 from J, leaving 10 bases between them. The CDR3 has 15 amino acids. The CDR3 nucleotides read TGCGCCAGCAGCCAAAAAGGGGATCCTAATGAAAAACTGTTTTTT. Encoded protein: CASSQKGDPNEKLFF.

This chain's CDR3 is CASSRSPMGVSSTDTQYF. Here the CDR3 DNA reads TGCGCCAGCAGCCGATCCCCTATGGGGGTCTCTAGCACAGATACGCAGTATTTT. This chain connects TRBV4-1 to TRBJ2-3; D might be TRBD1 or TRBD2, each matching 5 bases. The CDR3 runs 18 residues. Trimming took off 4 bases at V and 0 bases at J, with 20 bases between the two ends. From germline, CDR1 is MGHRA and CDR2 YSYEKL.

This chain joins TRBV7-2 and TRBJ2-1, with TRBD2 identical over 8 bases. Germline CDR1 and CDR2: SGHTA and FQGNSA. The J segment lost 7 bases and the V segment lost 3 bases, leaving 11 bases of the junction unmatched. The CDR3 has 16 residues. CDR3 in amino acids: CASSLGSSGGGNEQFF. CDR3 nucleotide sequence: TGTGCCAGCAGCTTGGGGTCCAGCGGGGGAGGGAATGAGCAGTTCTTC.

This clonotype was seen just once. The chain employs TRBV7-9 and TRBJ2-5; D remains ambiguous. CDR1 is SEHNR and CDR2 is FQNEAQ in the germline V gene (reference sequence). Trimming pared 4 bases from V and 11 bases from J, leaving 17 bases between. The CDR3 runs to 13 residues. CDR3 DNA sequence: TGTGCCAGCAGCTCATTTATAGTTGCTGAGCAGTACTTC. It codes for CASSSFIVAEQYF.